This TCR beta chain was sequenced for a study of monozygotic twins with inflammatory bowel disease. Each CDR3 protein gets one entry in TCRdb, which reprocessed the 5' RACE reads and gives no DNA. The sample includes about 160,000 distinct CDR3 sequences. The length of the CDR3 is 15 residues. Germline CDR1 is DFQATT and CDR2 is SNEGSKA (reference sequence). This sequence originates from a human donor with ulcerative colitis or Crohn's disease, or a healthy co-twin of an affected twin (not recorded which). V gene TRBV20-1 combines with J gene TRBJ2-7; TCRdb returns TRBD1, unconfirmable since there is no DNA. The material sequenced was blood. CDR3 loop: CSARNPGQGSYEQYF.